This TCR beta chain was found in a study of T-cell memory formation after mild COVID-19 (dated by TCRdb to the early 2020s). The study in broad terms: Most TCR sequence clusters were specific to one of the two donors. T-cell clones expanding and contracting after mild COVID-19 in a couple of donors were tracked by longitudinal TCRalpha and TCRbeta repertoire sequencing. Two young, previously healthy adult volunteers, one female and one male, were included in the cohort.

In the case of this clonotype: Its antigen is still unknown. Base-call qualities are not available, and no considerably larger clone is one nucleotide away.

Ficoll-Paque density gradient centrifugation was the method used to isolate PBMCs. Study-wide conclusions, independent of this receptor: Contracting CD4+ clones were found mainly in CM and EM memory subsets, while CD8+ clones were enriched in EMRA. The study covered only a couple of mild cases, and larger cohorts including severe cases with pre-infection samples were considered necessary. Balanced CD4/CD8 phenotypes were observed for clones contracting from day 15 to 85, whereas a bias towards CD4+ was observed for a second wave of clones expanding from day 15 to 37. Some responding clones were found in pre-infection memory, which suggests that pre-existing cross-reactive memory T cells took part in the SARS-CoV-2 response. The second-wave clones that peaked on day 37 were not confirmed to be SARS-CoV-2 specific.

TCRdb names Illumina NovaSeq 6000 as the instrument used. TCRalpha and TCRbeta cDNA libraries were built by 5'RACE with constant-segment primers, adding sample barcodes and unique molecular identifiers. RNA was extracted from every sample with Trizol reagent. Libraries were amplified in two PCR steps, with a second sample barcode and Illumina TruSeq adapters added in the second step. Libraries were sequenced on an Illumina NovaSeq with 2 x 150 bp paired-end reads. Under the source paper's analysis protocol: The reads were demultiplexed and collapsed into UMI-guided consensus sequences using migec v1.2.7. Using mixcr v2.1.11, UMI consensuses were aligned to TRA and TRB V and J templates and then assembled into clonotypes. A clonotype was counted as expanded or contracted only when both edgeR and NoisET called the clonotype significant, with the noise models trained on biological replicates. For edgeR calls, the cutoffs were a false discovery rate-adjusted p below 0.01 and a log2 fold-change threshold of 1. As an exploratory analysis of dynamics, max-normalized trajectories of the 1000 most abundant clonotypes were examined with PCA combined with hierarchical clustering. The CD4 or CD8 phenotype of responding clones was assigned using the separately sequenced CD4+ and CD8+ repertoires. TCRdb trimmed the raw reads at Q25, called clones with MiXCR and kept productive beta chains. Identical CDR3 protein sequences are pooled into one entry, listed with their most common genes and DNA. What appears here as the V and J calls and clone size reflects TCRdb's work, not the paper's. In all, the sample holds a few hundred thousand distinct CDR3 sequences, and more than 20% of those were seen once. Jointly, the top ten make up 7% to 9.5% of the sample.

After removal of 5 bases from V and 6 bases from J, the junction retains 9 bases not matched to a gene. The CDR3 has 15 amino acids, counting the end cysteine and phenylalanine. Left in the record is the CDR3 DNA by itself, 45 bases read in frame from the first base. The germline V gene provides CDR1 MNHNS and CDR2 SASEGT. The chain is encoded by TRBV6-1 joined to TRBJ2-5; a stretch of 10 junction bases matches TRBD1. The clonotype comes from an adult woman who had mild COVID-19 (a few samples of this study predate the infection). The sample titles of this study are shuffled in the database, so cell type and time point are left out; the donor was told from shared clones. Sample: PBMCs or a T cell subset sorted from them (not recorded which). The DNA sequence follows: TGTGCCAGCAGTCCGGGACAGGGGTTCGTAAAGACCCAGTACTTC. It codes for CASSPGQGFVKTQYF.